This TCR beta chain comes out of a study of blood T cell repertoires in COVID-19. As for the study in general: Nucleic acid was either cDNA or gDNA, and it came from T cells, B-cell-depleted T cells, or PBMCs.

Trimming took 5 bases from V and 6 from J; bases not matched to a gene: 5. The CDR3 covers 15 residues. The germline V gene has CDR1 SGHNT and CDR2 YENEEA. Generated by immunoSEQ multiplex PCR, the TCRdb table keeps only in-frame clones and is missing some. The sample carries fewer than 120,000 clones, 88% recorded once. The sequenced material came from peripheral blood. V usage is TRBV11-3 and J usage is TRBJ2-1; 12 nucleotides agree with TRBD2. This clonotype was sampled from a woman between 45 and 65 years old with acute or convalescent COVID-19. CDR3 residues: CASSQLAGGVNEQFF. Here the CDR3 DNA reads TGTGCCAGCAGCCAACTAGCGGGAGGTGTCAATGAGCAGTTCTTC. Complete variable domain (other parts from reference TRBV11-3 and TRBJ2-1): EAGVVQSPRYKIIEKKQPVAFWCNPISGHNTLYWYLQNLGQGPELLIRYENEEAVDDSQLPKDRFSAERLKGVDSTLKIQPAELGDSAVYLCASSQLAGGVNEQFFGPGTRLTVL.